This T cell receptor (beta chain) was obtained from a study of neurological immune-mediated disorders. V shed 7 bases and J shed 4 bases, with 13 bases lying between them. The CDR3 sequence is 13 residues long. Study conclusions and caveats: With the multiple sclerosis repertoire cluster, none of the clinical or MRI features showed an association. None of the CDR3 amino acid sequences found in expanded clones was shared across subjects. This suggests that the TCR-beta repertoires were private in all groups.

The yield of each sequencing run was over 200 million TCR-beta sequences from 15-18 subjects. Via MiXCR, TCRdb re-called the 5' RACE reads, giving one row per CDR3 protein. This table holds 65,000 to 90,000 distinct CDR3 sequences, approximately 5% found once. Concerning this clonotype: What it recognizes is unknown.

The unsorted libraries had their origin in 2 million PBMCs stored at -80 C. The receptor's source is a woman in her thirties with multiple sclerosis. Material: PBMCs. The chain joins TRBV12-3 or TRBV12-4 to TRBJ1-1, with D hard to call. In DNA, the CDR3 is TGTGCCAGCACGATGGCCGCGGGCACTGAAGCTTTCTTT. Its protein is CASTMAAGTEAFF.